These 12 T cell receptor beta chains came from one sample sequenced in a study of shared clonotypes between healthy human individuals. Profiled with immunoSEQ multiplex PCR; TCRdb holds only in-frame clones, not every one. This sample has millions of clones, with approximately 92% found just once. Material for sequencing was naive CD4+ T cells sorted from blood. Subset defined: CD45RA+ positively selected. The receptors come from a man between 18 and 35 years old in good health.

The rearrangement joins TRBV18 to TRBJ2-1, with 13 bases lining up with TRBD2. With 4 bases clipped from V and 10 bases from J, the junction kept 13 bases outside the gene matches. Germline V gene lookup returns CDR1 KGHSH and CDR2 LQKENI. The CDR3 is made up of 17 amino acids. Written as DNA, the CDR3 is TGTGCCAGCTCACTCCCCCGCGGGACTAGCGGGATTTGGGAGCAGTTCTTC. Translated: CASSLPRGTSGIWEQFF.

The V call is TRBV28, the J call TRBJ1-5; 8 bases map to TRBD1. CDR1 and CDR2 (germline): MDHEN, SYDVKM. The CDR3 runs 17 residues. The J segment lost 4 bases and the V segment lost 4 bases, leaving 12 bases of the junction unmatched. The CDR3 DNA reads as TGTGCCAGCAGTTCTCAACCTCGGACAGGGCTTAATCAGCCCCAGCATTTT. This encodes CASSSQPRTGLNQPQHF. The entire variable domain, with the rest obtained from reference TRBV28 and TRBJ1-5, is as follows: DVKVTQSSRYLVKRTGEKVFLECVQDMDHENMFWYRQDPGLGLRLIYFSYDVKMKEKGDIPEGYSVSREKKERFSLILESASTNQTSMYLCASSSQPRTGLNQPQHFGDGTRLSIL.

The chain links TRBV10-3 to TRBJ2-3; 13 nucleotides line up with TRBD2. Looked up from germline, CDR1 is ENHRY and CDR2 is SYGVKD. CDR3 length: 18 amino acids. Unmatched junction bases numbered 9, after V lost 6 bases and J lost 0 bases. The CDR3, as DNA: TGTGCCATCAGGATGACTAGCGGGGGGCCATCTAGCACAGATACGCAGTATTTT. This gives the protein CAIRMTSGGPSSTDTQYF.

Concerning this clone itself: The sample carries other DNA sequences with the same CDR3. The rearrangement links TRBV7-8 to TRBJ2-1; TRBD2 matches 8 bases. The germline CDR1 and CDR2 sequences are SGHVS and FQNEAQ. The ends lost 1 base at V and 4 bases at J; junction bases unmatched: 0. The CDR3 length is 14 residues. The CDR3 loop is CASSLGGGYNEQFF. The CDR3 nucleotides are TGTGCCAGCAGCTTAGGCGGGGGGTACAATGAGCAGTTCTTC. Complete variable domain (other parts from reference TRBV7-8 and TRBJ2-1): GAGVSQSPRYKVAKRGQDVALRCDPISGHVSLFWYQQALGQGPEFLTYFQNEAQLDKSGLPSDRFFAERPEGSVSTLKIQRTQQEDSAVYLCASSLGGGYNEQFFGPGTRLTVL.

The CDR3 coding sequence is TGTGCCAGCTCACCACCGGGCGGCAGTCAAGAGACCCAGTACTTC. It translates to CASSPPGGSQETQYF. The chain combines TRBV18 with TRBJ2-5; D call uncertain. The CDR3 consists of 15 residues. The germline gives CDR1 KGHSH, CDR2 LQKENI. Trimming took 0 bases from V and 2 from J, leaving 10 bases between them. Based on the CDR3 plus reference TRBV18 and TRBJ2-5, the full variable domain is NAGVMQNPRHLVRRRGQEARLRCSPMKGHSHVYWYRQLPEEGLKFMVYLQKENIIDESGMPKERFSAEFPKEGPSILRIQQVVRGDSAAYFCASSPPGGSQETQYFGPGTRLLVL.

The chain carries TRBV2 and TRBJ1-2; 9 positions agree with TRBD1. CDR3 size: 15 residues. Looked up from germline, CDR1 is SNHLY and CDR2 is FYNNEI. V shed 0 bases and J 3 bases; nucleotides not matched to a gene: 2. The CDR3 nucleotides are TGTGCCAGCAGTGAAGCGGGACAGGGCGACTATGGCTACACCTTC. Translating it yields CASSEAGQGDYGYTF.

This chain connects TRBV5-1 to TRBJ1-1; D unclear. V gave up 0 bases and J gave up 0 bases, with 12 bases separating them. CDR3 length: 16 amino acids. Looked up from germline, CDR1 is SGHRS and CDR2 is YFSETQ. The CDR3 reads CASSLASGYLNTEAFF. In DNA form, the CDR3 reads TGCGCCAGCAGCTTGGCCTCCGGCTACCTGAACACTGAAGCTTTCTTT.

The chain employs TRBV6-1 and TRBJ2-1; no firm D call. Trimming cost V 4 bases and J 10 bases, with 20 bases left between them. The CDR3 loop spans 15 amino acids. Germline lookup yields CDR1 MNHNS and CDR2 SASEGT. The CDR3 spells CASSAGSDPTIEQFF. CDR3 sequence (DNA): TGTGCCAGCAGTGCGGGCTCAGACCCTACCATCGAGCAGTTCTTC.

Points on this clone: In the same sample, other DNA sequences code for this CDR3. The chain joins TRBV9 to TRBJ2-7; 11 nucleotides align to TRBD1. The CDR3 is 14 residues long. Losses at the gene ends were 4 bases for V and 2 bases for J; bases not matched to a gene: 2. Per germline, CDR1 SGDLS and CDR2 YYNGEE. The CDR3 bases are TGTGCCAGCAGCCCGGGACAGGGGGCCTACGAGCAGTACTTC. The encoded protein is CASSPGQGAYEQYF.

CDR3 amino acids: CSVERAGGVKRETQYF. Written as DNA, the CDR3 is TGCAGCGTCGAGAGAGCCGGGGGGGTTAAGAGAGAGACCCAGTACTTC. V gene TRBV29-1 combines with J gene TRBJ2-5; 8 bases line up with TRBD2. CDR1 is SQVTM and CDR2 is ANQGSEA in the germline V gene. V was pared by 6 bases and J by 4 bases, with 16 bases of the junction left unmatched. The CDR3 length is 16 residues.

CDR3 nucleotide sequence: TGTGCCAGCAGCTCGTGGAATAGCGGTGATACGCAGTATTTT. Its translation: CASSSWNSGDTQYF. This chain joins TRBV5-4 and TRBJ2-3, with a possible D match to TRBD2 (6 bases). The CDR3 is 14 residues long. Germline CDR1 SGHNT, CDR2 YYREEE (reference sequence). V was cut by 3 bases and J by 6 bases, with 14 bases left in between.

CDR3 DNA sequence: TGCGCCAGCAGCCACCACGACAGGGTTTATCAGCCCCAGCATTTT. It yields the protein CASSHHDRVYQPQHF. The chain is built from TRBV4-1 and TRBJ1-5; TRBD1 agrees at 7 bases. The CDR3 has 15 residues. The germline V gene has CDR1 MGHRA and CDR2 YSYEKL. Trimming cost V 3 bases and J 5 bases; bases outside gene matches: 7.